These T cell receptor beta chains were read from a single sample in a study of T-cell memory formation after mild COVID-19. TCRdb fed the 5' RACE reads into MiXCR, producing one record per CDR3 protein. Of 300,000 to 400,000 distinct CDR3 sequences listed, around 27% are singletons. Input material: PBMCs or a T cell subset sorted from them (not recorded which). These TCRs come from an adult woman who had mild COVID-19 (a few samples of this study predate the infection). Cell type and time point are not known. The CDR3 runs from the conserved cysteine through the conserved F or W. A D gene is named only where the DNA matches it firmly. Not all rows give a size; the values are once, few, many and, for expanded clones, a class.

NA,TRBV4-1,NA,TRBJ2-2,CASSQGQTNTGELFF,TGCGCCAGCAGCCAAGGACAGACCAACACCGGGGAGCTGTTTTTT
NA,TRBV14,NA,TRBJ2-1,CASSQDPWWGFSSYNEQFF,TGTGCCAGCAGCCAAGACCCTTGGTGGGGGTTCAGCTCCTACAATGAGCAGTTCTTC
NA,TRBV5-5,few,TRBJ2-7,CASSFRGDTYEQYF,TGTGCCAGCAGCTTCAGGGGCGATACCTACGAGCAGTACTTC
NA,TRBV6-2/TRBV6-3,NA,TRBJ2-6,CASSFIAAGANVLTF,TGTGCCAGCAGTTTTATAGCGGCTGGGGCCAACGTCCTGACTTTC
NA,TRBV20-1,few,TRBJ2-7,CSAPTGITYEQYF,TGCAGTGCGCCAACAGGTATAACCTACGAGCAGTACTTC
NA,TRBV5-4,NA,TRBJ1-4,CASSYRVSDEKLFF,TGTGCCAGCAGCTACAGGGTTTCCGATGAAAAACTGTTTTTT
TRBD2,TRBV6-1,NA,TRBJ2-1,CASRPGTSGGRSYNEQFF,TGTGCCAGCAGACCCGGGACTAGCGGGGGCCGCTCCTACAATGAGCAGTTCTTC
NA,TRBV4-2,few,TRBJ2-7,CASSQGSGGSYEQYF,TGTGCCAGCAGCCAAGGGAGCGGCGGCTCCTACGAGCAGTACTTC
NA,TRBV4-3,few,TRBJ2-6,CASSRMDPSGANVLTF,TGCGCCAGCAGCCGTATGGACCCCTCTGGGGCCAACGTCCTGACTTTC
TRBD1,TRBV7-2,NA,TRBJ1-1,CASSFGQARNTEAFF,TGTGCCAGCAGCTTCGGACAGGCGAGGAACACTGAAGCTTTCTTT
TRBD1,TRBV15,NA,TRBJ2-5,CATSRDFGTGEETQYF,TGTGCCACCAGCAGAGATTTTGGGACAGGGGAAGAGACCCAGTACTTC
NA,TRBV3-1,few,TRBJ2-2,CASSQVEHLPNTGELFF,TGTGCCAGCAGCCAAGTAGAACACCTACCGAACACCGGGGAGCTGTTTTTT
TRBD2,TRBV5-1,few,TRBJ2-7,CASSLTSGGTYEQYF,TGCGCCAGCAGCTTGACTAGCGGGGGGACATACGAGCAGTACTTC
TRBD2,TRBV28,NA,TRBJ2-7,CASRSLLAGQYF,TGTGCCAGCAGGTCTCTCCTAGCGGGGCAGTACTTC
TRBD1,TRBV6-1,NA,TRBJ2-5,CASSGDRVKRETQYF,TGTGCCAGCAGTGGTGACAGGGTTAAGCGGGAGACCCAGTACTTC
NA,TRBV5-4,NA,TRBJ2-7,CASGERALSSYEQYF,TGTGCCAGCGGGGAGCGGGCCCTGAGCTCCTACGAGCAGTACTTC
TRBD1,TRBV18,few,TRBJ2-7,CASSPTGGQGYEQYF,TGTGCCAGCTCACCGACAGGGGGCCAGGGTTACGAGCAGTACTTC
NA,TRBV9,NA,TRBJ1-1,CASSASQGRNTEAFF,TGTGCCAGCAGCGCCTCACAGGGTCGGAACACTGAAGCTTTCTTT
NA,TRBV5-6,NA,TRBJ1-1,CASSSLTGVTEAFF,TGTGCCAGCAGCTCGCTTACAGGAGTCACTGAAGCTTTCTTT
NA,TRBV5-1,NA,TRBJ2-5,CASSLLDAGDYQETQYF,TGCGCCAGCAGCTTGTTGGATGCGGGCGATTACCAAGAGACCCAGTACTTC
NA,TRBV20-1,NA,TRBJ1-5,CSANLRGSNQPQHF,TGCAGTGCCAACCTGCGGGGGAGTAATCAGCCCCAGCATTTT
NA,TRBV9,few,TRBJ1-1,CASDKGGAGTEAFF,TGTGCCAGCGACAAGGGGGGGGCTGGCACTGAAGCTTTCTTT
NA,TRBV7-2,few,TRBJ1-1,CASSVLNTEAFF,TGTGCCAGCAGCGTTCTGAACACTGAAGCTTTCTTT